Described below is a single T cell receptor (beta chain) sequence and its context. Its antigen is not known. This sample is part of a study of radiotherapy plus CTLA-4 blockade in lung cancer. Overall study context: Objective responses were observed in approximately 20% of patients, and disease control was achieved by just over 30%.

Study-wide results and caveats: After treatment with radiotherapy plus ipilimumab, TCR clones that came from the tumor expanded in blood.

Assay: immunoSEQ multiplex PCR; the TCRdb copy retains only in-frame clones and omits some. The sample includes over 70,000 clones, approximately 86% seen only once; the top ten take more than 2%. V was clipped by 6 bases and J by 7 bases; unmatched bases: 7. The CDR3 runs to 14 residues. The germline V gene encodes CDR1 SNHLY and CDR2 FYNNEI. The source was peripheral blood, collected from a patient treated with radiotherapy plus ipilimumab. The sequence derives from a human donor with non-small cell lung cancer who had a partial response to radiotherapy plus ipilimumab. The chain links TRBV2 to TRBJ2-1, with 9 positions matching TRBD2. The CDR3 loop reads CASRLAGEGNEQFF. The CDR3 DNA sequence: TGTGCCAGCAGGTTAGCGGGGGAGGGGAATGAGCAGTTCTTC.